This passage covers 20 T cell receptor beta chains from one sample sequenced in a study of cytomegalovirus exposure and HLA in healthy donors. The PCR was carried out with 60 Vbeta primers and 13 Jbeta primers. Clones were read by immunoSEQ multiplex PCR, and TCRdb kept only the in-frame ones, dropping some. The top ten hold roughly 2.1% of the sample, which has about 91,000 clones, 60% to 65% seen once. Sequenced: PBMCs. The source of these receptors is a human donor in good health.

The chain couples TRBV7-3 to TRBJ1-1; TRBD1 might be the D (5 bases). The CDR3 is 14 residues long. Trimming pared 2 bases from V and 4 bases from J, leaving 11 bases between. Germline CDR1 SGHTA, CDR2 FQGTGA. The CDR3 protein is CASSLFAGGTEAFF. The CDR3 region has the DNA TGTGCCAGCAGCTTATTTGCCGGGGGCACTGAAGCTTTCTTT.

V usage is TRBV19 and J usage is TRBJ2-1, with TRBD2 matching 8 bases. Trimming removed 5 bases from V and 10 bases from J; junction bases left unmatched: 10. This CDR3 has 14 amino acids. Germline V gene sequence: CDR1 LNHDA, CDR2 SQIVND (reference sequence). This CDR3 is CASSLSGGGREQFF. In nucleotides, the CDR3 is TGTGCCAGTAGTCTGAGCGGGGGCGGAAGGGAGCAGTTCTTC.

This rearrangement joins TRBV18 to TRBJ2-2, with a weak D call TRBD1 (5 bases). Trimming removed 3 bases from V and 3 bases from J, with 8 bases in between. Germline CDR1 and CDR2: KGHSH and LQKENI. The CDR3 contains 14 residues. Written as DNA, the CDR3 is TGTGCCAGCTCACCGGTCAGGGACACCGGGGAGCTGTTTTTT. Translating gives CASSPVRDTGELFF.

This chain uses TRBV15 with TRBJ2-3; the match to TRBD2 covers 11 bases. Germline values: CDR1 LNHNV, CDR2 YYDKDF (reference sequence). The CDR3 loop spans 15 amino acids. The ends lost 1 base at V and 3 bases at J; junction bases unmatched: 0. The CDR3 sequence is CATSRGLAGTDTQYF. For the CDR3, the DNA is TGTGCCACCAGCAGAGGACTAGCGGGGACAGATACGCAGTATTTT.

The chain has TRBV4-3 and TRBJ1-2, with a tentative D call TRBD1 (5 bases). From germline, CDR1 is LGHNA and CDR2 YSLEER. CDR3 length: 15 residues. V dropped 1 base and J dropped 3 bases, with 12 bases sitting between them. The CDR3 is CASSQGGGMDYGYTF. The CDR3 region has the DNA TGCGCCAGCAGCCAAGGGGGCGGTATGGACTATGGCTACACCTTC.

This clone showed up just a few times. The chain carries TRBV7-2 and TRBJ1-2; the match to TRBD1 covers 8 bases. CDR1 and CDR2 (germline): SGHTA, FQGNSA. The CDR3 runs to 14 residues. Losses at the gene ends were 4 bases for V and 7 bases for J; bases not matched to a gene: 8. The chain's CDR3 is CASSSAGGAGGYTF. DNA for the CDR3: TGTGCCAGCAGCTCAGCAGGGGGCGCGGGTGGCTACACCTTC.

This sequence joins TRBV6-5 and TRBJ1-2; D might be TRBD1 (6 bases). Trimming removed 7 bases from V and 7 bases from J, with 16 bases in between. Germline loops: CDR1 MNHEY, CDR2 SVGAGI. This CDR3 contains 13 residues. CDR3 sequence: CASKPGLRGGYTF. The CDR3 region has the DNA TGTGCCAGCAAACCGGGCCTCAGGGGTGGCTACACCTTC.

In its sample, this clone was seen a few times. CDR3 sequence reads: CASSYKTEMNTEAFF. The CDR3 nucleotides read TGTGCCAGCAGTTACAAGACAGAAATGAACACTGAAGCTTTCTTT. The chain recombines TRBV6-5 with TRBJ1-1, with D tentatively TRBD1 (5 bases). The CDR3 is 15 residues long. Trimming removed 2 bases from V and 0 bases from J, with 10 bases in between. Germline values: CDR1 MNHEY, CDR2 SVGAGI.

V is TRBV30 and J is TRBJ2-3; D might be TRBD2 (6 bases). Germline V gives CDR1 GTSNPN, CDR2 SVGIG (reference sequence). The CDR3 extends over 14 amino acids. V was clipped by 0 bases and J by 2 bases, with 9 bases between them. The CDR3 reads CAWSVSGLTDTQYF. The CDR3 DNA is TGTGCCTGGAGTGTTAGCGGACTCACAGATACGCAGTATTTT.

V gene TRBV6-5 combines with J gene TRBJ2-7; D perhaps matches TRBD2 (6 bases). V lost 5 bases to trimming and J lost 4 bases, with 15 bases between them. The CDR3 contains 14 residues. Germline CDR1 and CDR2: MNHEY and SVGAGI. The CDR3 sequence: CASSPPGAQYEQYF. The CDR3 bases are TGTGCCAGCAGTCCCCCGGGAGCTCAATACGAGCAGTACTTC.

A few counts support this clone. J is TRBJ1-1 and V is TRBV6-6, with 8 bases identical to TRBD1. Looked up from germline, CDR1 is MNHNY and CDR2 is SVGAGI (reference sequence). The CDR3 totals 14 residues. The junction had 7 bases not matched to a gene; V was cut back by 6 bases and J by 4 bases. The CDR3 DNA follows: TGTGCCAGCAGGCCTACAGGGGGAGGCACTGAAGCTTTCTTT. This gives the protein CASRPTGGGTEAFF.

The V and J genes are TRBV5-6 and TRBJ2-3, with TRBD1 identical over 8 bases. Germline assignment: CDR1 SGHDT and CDR2 YYEEEE. J gave up 3 bases and V 4 bases, and 7 bases lay outside the gene matches. The CDR3 has 15 amino acids. The CDR3 sequence is CASSLLTGVTDTQYF. The CDR3 nucleotides read TGTGCCAGCAGCCTCCTGACAGGGGTGACAGATACGCAGTATTTT.

The chain has TRBV19 and TRBJ2-2; 7 bases line up with TRBD1. V gave up 3 bases and J gave up 1 base; unmatched junction bases: 2. Germline-derived CDR1 and CDR2 are LNHDA and SQIVND (reference sequence). The CDR3 totals 15 residues. The CDR3 is CASSIHRGNTGELFF. The DNA of the CDR3 is TGTGCCAGTAGTATTCACAGGGGGAACACCGGGGAGCTGTTTTTT. Full variable domain (outside the CDR3, taken from reference TRBV19 and TRBJ2-2): DGGITQSPKYLFRKEGQNVTLSCEQNLNHDAMYWYRQDPGQGLRLIYYSQIVNDFQKGDIAEGYSVSREKKESFPLTVTSAQKNPTAFYLCASSIHRGNTGELFFGEGSRLTVL.

The chain links TRBV5-1 to TRBJ2-5; 7 bases are a match to TRBD1. V lost 4 bases, J lost 5 bases, and 8 bases stayed unmatched. The CDR3 contains 14 residues. The germline V gene encodes CDR1 SGHRS and CDR2 YFSETQ. CDR3 residues: CASSVPGQKETQYF. CDR3 sequence (DNA): TGCGCCAGCAGCGTACCGGGACAGAAGGAGACCCAGTACTTC.

This clone came up once. The chain carries TRBV5-6 and TRBJ2-1, with 7 bases fitting TRBD2. Germline-derived CDR1 and CDR2 are SGHDT and YYEEEE. Unmatched junction bases numbered 1, after V lost 0 bases and J lost 7 bases. CDR3 length equals 13 residues. CDR3 DNA: TGTGCCAGCAGCTTGGCCGGGGGGAATGAGCAGTTCTTC. This encodes CASSLAGGNEQFF. The complete variable domain, with remaining parts taken from reference TRBV5-6 and TRBJ2-1, reads DAGVTQSPTHLIKTRGQQVTLRCSPKSGHDTVSWYQQALGQGPQFIFQYYEEEERQRGNFPDRFSGHQFPNYSSELNVNALLLGDSALYLCASSLAGGNEQFFGPGTRLTVL.

The chain carries TRBV19 and TRBJ1-5; D remains unclear. CDR3 length: 14 amino acids. Trimming took off 3 bases at V and 3 bases at J, with 9 bases between the two ends. The germline V gene has CDR1 LNHDA and CDR2 SQIVND (reference sequence). CDR3 amino acids: CASSITRLNQPQHF. CDR3 sequence (DNA): TGTGCCAGTAGTATCACCAGACTCAATCAGCCCCAGCATTTT. Based on the CDR3 plus reference TRBV19 and TRBJ1-5, the full variable domain is DGGITQSPKYLFRKEGQNVTLSCEQNLNHDAMYWYRQDPGQGLRLIYYSQIVNDFQKGDIAEGYSVSREKKESFPLTVTSAQKNPTAFYLCASSITRLNQPQHFGDGTRLSIL.

The gene calls are TRBV2 and TRBJ2-4; TRBD2 matches at 9 bases. The CDR3 has 14 residues. CDR1 and CDR2 (germline): SNHLY, FYNNEI. Trimming took 8 bases from V and 15 from J; bases not matched to a gene: 17. This CDR3 reads CASHYSGGSSSMYF. Written as DNA, the CDR3 is TGTGCCAGCCACTATAGCGGGGGTTCGTCCTCTATGTACTTC. Based on the CDR3 plus reference TRBV2 and TRBJ2-4, the full variable domain is EPEVTQTPSHQVTQMGQEVILRCVPISNHLYFYWYRQILGQKVEFLVSFYNNEISEKSEIFDDQFSVERPDGSNFTLKIRSTKLEDSAMYFCASHYSGGSSSMYFGAGTRLSVL.

Regarding this clone: The junction departs from germline at one end; a sequencing error may be responsible. The chain combines TRBV7-3 with TRBJ2-2; 7 bases line up with TRBD1. The CDR3 extends over 14 amino acids. Germline CDR1 SGHTA, CDR2 FQGTGA. The CDR3 spells CASSEGQNAGELFF. The CDR3 coding sequence is TGTGCCAGCAGCGAGGGACAGAACGCCGGGGAGCTGTTTTTT.

This CDR3 is CASSSTGTGVGEQYF. DNA of the CDR3: TGTGCCAGCAGCTCTACCGGGACAGGGGTTGGTGAGCAGTACTTC. The rearrangement joins TRBV7-8 to TRBJ2-7; 10 bases are shared with TRBD1. The V gene's germline CDR1 is SGHVS and CDR2 FQNEAQ. CDR3 length: 15 residues. The ends lost 4 bases at V and 7 bases at J; junction bases unmatched: 10. Using reference TRBV7-8 and TRBJ2-7 for the parts outside the CDR3, the full variable domain is GAGVSQSPRYKVAKRGQDVALRCDPISGHVSLFWYQQALGQGPEFLTYFQNEAQLDKSGLPSDRFFAERPEGSVSTLKIQRTQQEDSAVYLCASSSTGTGVGEQYFGPGTRLTVT.

J is TRBJ1-5 and V is TRBV4-2; D gene ambiguous. CDR3 length equals 15 residues. Germline lookup yields CDR1 LGHNA and CDR2 YNFKEQ. V dropped 0 bases and J dropped 0 bases, with 6 bases sitting between them. CDR3 sequence (DNA): TGTGCCAGCAGCCAAGAGGCGGCTAGCAATCAGCCCCAGCATTTT. Amino acid sequence: CASSQEAASNQPQHF.